A selection of T cell receptor beta chains follows, all from one sample in a study of identifying expanded T cells in peripheral blood. The table came from immunoSEQ multiplex PCR; TCRdb's copy has only in-frame clones and leaves some out. There are about 78,000 clones in the sample; 70% to 90% occur only once, and 18% lies in the top ten. The sample was blood. These receptors were collected from a person aged 18 to 69 in good health. Both conserved end residues are part of each CDR3. D genes are given only for firm matches. Size is stated for part of the rows, as once, few or many counts, or as a class when the clone is expanded.

15,TRBJ2-7,TRBD1,.,TRBV4-1,CASSQNRDSSYEQYF,TGCGCCAGCAGCCAAAACCGGGACAGCTCCTACGAGCAGTACTTC
12,TRBJ2-7,.,.,TRBV28,CASSSGAGEQYF,TGTGCCAGCAGTTCGGGGGCCGGCGAGCAGTACTTC
13,TRBJ1-2,.,.,TRBV18,CASSPSENYGYTF,TGTGCCAGCTCACCGAGTGAGAACTATGGCTACACCTTC
12,TRBJ2-5,.,.,TRBV6-6,CASTYTWETQYF,TGTGCCAGCACGTATACTTGGGAGACCCAGTACTTC
14,TRBJ1-3,.,.,TRBV7-2,CASSPGLTGNTIYF,TGTGCCAGCAGCCCGGGATTAACTGGAAACACCATATATTTT
13,TRBJ2-7,TRBD2,.,TRBV19,CASSQTRGVEQYF,TGTGCCAGTAGCCAAACCCGGGGGGTGGAGCAGTACTTC
11,TRBJ1-1,.,.,TRBV29-1,CSVTRGPEAFF,TGCAGCGTGACCAGGGGCCCTGAAGCTTTCTTT
14,TRBJ1-4,.,.,TRBV25-1,CASSDARGPEKLFF,TGTGCCAGCAGTGATGCCAGGGGCCCGGAAAAACTGTTTTTT
15,TRBJ2-5,.,.,TRBV10-2,CASSESAVSRETQYF,TGCGCCAGCAGTGAGTCGGCAGTTTCGCGTGAGACCCAGTACTTC
14,TRBJ1-2,.,.,TRBV9,CASSVLTGRDGYTF,TGTGCCAGCAGCGTCCTCACAGGGCGGGATGGCTACACCTTC
16,TRBJ1-2,TRBD1,.,TRBV9,CASSSGTGGIDPGYTF,TGTGCCAGCAGCTCCGGGACAGGGGGCATAGATCCTGGCTACACCTTC
16,TRBJ2-7,.,.,TRBV4-1,CASSQYPAKKTFEQYF,TGCGCCAGCAGCCAATATCCGGCGAAAAAGACTTTCGAGCAGTACTTC
13,TRBJ2-1,.,.,TRBV6-5,CASSPDYRREQFF,TGTGCCAGCAGCCCGGACTACCGTCGGGAGCAGTTCTTC
16,TRBJ2-4,.,.,TRBV6-5,CASSYSTGLAKNIQYF,TGTGCCAGCAGTTACTCGACTGGTCTAGCCAAAAACATTCAGTACTTC
15,TRBJ2-7,TRBD2,.,TRBV29-1,CSVGPGLAGGGEQYF,TGCAGCGTGGGACCGGGACTAGCGGGAGGGGGCGAGCAGTACTTC
13,TRBJ1-2,.,.,TRBV27,CASSLARVYGYTF,TGTGCCAGCAGTTTAGCCAGGGTCTATGGCTACACCTTC
16,TRBJ2-7,TRBD2,.,TRBV4-3,CASSQAGPSGSYEQYF,TGCGCCAGCAGCCAAGCCGGGCCTAGCGGCTCCTACGAGCAGTACTTC
15,TRBJ2-3,.,.,TRBV7-9,CASSLHGGPVDTQYF,TGTGCCAGCAGCTTACATGGAGGGCCGGTAGATACGCAGTATTTT
15,TRBJ2-3,TRBD1,.,TRBV15,CATSSRQGVGDTQYF,TGTGCCACCAGCAGCCGACAGGGTGTGGGAGATACGCAGTATTTT
14,TRBJ2-7,.,.,TRBV7-3,CASSLFLGAGEQYF,TGTGCCAGCAGCTTATTCCTAGGGGCGGGGGAGCAGTACTTC
14,TRBJ1-2,.,.,TRBV28,CASSLSQINYGYTF,TGTGCCAGCAGTTTATCTCAAATTAACTATGGCTACACCTTC
13,TRBJ2-5,.,.,TRBV7-7,CASSRGAGETQYF,TGTGCTAGCAGCCGCGGGGCGGGGGAGACCCAGTACTTC
15,TRBJ2-3,.,.,TRBV5-1,CASSPTGLSGDTQYF,TGCGCCAGCAGCCCCACGGGGCTCTCGGGAGATACGCAGTATTTT
14,TRBJ2-7,TRBD1,.,TRBV18,CASSPPGQAYEQYF,TGTGCCAGCTCACCACCCGGACAGGCCTACGAGCAGTACTTC
15,TRBJ2-5,.,.,TRBV6-6,CASSYSTTYQETQYF,TGTGCCAGCAGTTACTCGACCACGTACCAAGAGACCCAGTACTTC
12,TRBJ2-1,.,few,TRBV29-1,CSVSGQDNEQFF,TGCAGCGTAAGCGGGCAGGACAATGAGCAGTTCTTC
13,TRBJ2-1,.,.,TRBV6-5,CASSFLGDNEQFF,TGTGCCAGCAGTTTTCTAGGGGACAATGAGCAGTTCTTC
16,TRBJ2-6,TRBD1,.,TRBV15,CATSTGQVSGANVLTF,TGTGCCACCAGCACCGGACAGGTCTCTGGGGCCAACGTCCTGACTTTC
16,TRBJ1-5,TRBD1,.,TRBV11-2,CASSLGQGGFNQPQHF,TGTGCCAGCAGCCTTGGACAGGGGGGTTTTAATCAGCCCCAGCATTTT
14,TRBJ2-7,TRBD1,.,TRBV28,CASKTGGSAYEQYF,TGTGCCAGTAAGACAGGGGGCTCAGCCTACGAGCAGTACTTC
15,TRBJ2-3,.,.,TRBV4-3,CASSPSQGRRDTQYF,TGCGCCAGCAGCCCCTCCCAGGGGCGAAGAGATACGCAGTATTTT
12,TRBJ1-1,.,.,TRBV5-1,CASSLGGVEAFF,TGCGCCAGCAGCTTGGGGGGAGTTGAAGCTTTCTTT
16,TRBJ2-6,.,.,TRBV25-1,CASNPPPGAGANVLTF,TGTGCCAGCAATCCCCCTCCGGGAGCTGGGGCCAACGTCCTGACTTTC
15,TRBJ1-4,.,once,TRBV7-2,CASSLPTGSGEKLFF,TGTGCCAGCAGCCTACCAACAGGGTCCGGGGAAAAACTGTTTTTT
10,TRBJ2-1,.,.,TRBV20-1,CSASGGEQFF,TGCAGTGCTAGTGGGGGTGAGCAGTTCTTC
11,TRBJ2-3,.,.,TRBV6-5,CASRITGAQYF,TGTGCCAGCAGGATAACGGGGGCGCAGTATTTT
12,TRBJ1-1,.,few,TRBV13,CASSSWNTEAFF,TGTGCCAGCAGCTCCTGGAACACTGAAGCTTTCTTT
15,TRBJ2-1,.,.,TRBV19,CASSGTKGGWNEQFF,TGTGCCAGTAGCGGGACGAAGGGGGGGTGGAATGAGCAGTTCTTC
12,TRBJ1-1,.,.,TRBV2,CASSRQSIEAFF,TGTGCCAGCAGTAGACAAAGTATTGAAGCTTTCTTT
14,TRBJ2-7,.,.,TRBV19,CASSRNRGGNEQYF,TGTGCCAGTAGCCGCAACAGGGGCGGGAACGAGCAGTACTTC
14,TRBJ2-7,.,.,TRBV10-3,CAITKDSSSYEQYF,TGTGCCATAACGAAGGACAGTAGTTCCTACGAGCAGTACTTC
14,TRBJ2-1,.,.,TRBV19,CASLGGVIDNEQFF,TGTGCCAGTCTCGGCGGCGTTATTGACAATGAGCAGTTCTTC
13,TRBJ2-2,.,.,TRBV18,CASSPGSTGELFF,TGTGCCAGCTCACCGGGGAGTACCGGGGAGCTGTTTTTT
17,TRBJ2-1,TRBD1,.,TRBV4-3,CASSQQGTGLFGNEQFF,TGCGCCAGCAGCCAACAAGGGACAGGGCTTTTTGGCAATGAGCAGTTCTTC